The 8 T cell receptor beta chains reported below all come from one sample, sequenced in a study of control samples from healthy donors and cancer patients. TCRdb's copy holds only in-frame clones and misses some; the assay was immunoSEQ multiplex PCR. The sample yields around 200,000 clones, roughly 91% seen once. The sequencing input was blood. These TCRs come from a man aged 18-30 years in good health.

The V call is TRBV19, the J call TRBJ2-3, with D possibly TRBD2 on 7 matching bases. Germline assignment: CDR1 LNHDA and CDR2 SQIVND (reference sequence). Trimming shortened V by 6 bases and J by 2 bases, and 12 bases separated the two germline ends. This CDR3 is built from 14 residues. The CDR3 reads CASRRGHYTDTQYF. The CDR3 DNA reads TGTGCCAGTAGGCGGGGGCATTACACAGATACGCAGTATTTT.

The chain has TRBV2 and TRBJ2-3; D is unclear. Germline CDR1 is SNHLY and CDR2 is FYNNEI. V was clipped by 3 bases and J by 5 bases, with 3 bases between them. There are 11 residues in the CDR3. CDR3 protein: CASSDVDTQYF. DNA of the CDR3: TGTGCCAGCAGTGATGTAGATACGCAGTATTTT.

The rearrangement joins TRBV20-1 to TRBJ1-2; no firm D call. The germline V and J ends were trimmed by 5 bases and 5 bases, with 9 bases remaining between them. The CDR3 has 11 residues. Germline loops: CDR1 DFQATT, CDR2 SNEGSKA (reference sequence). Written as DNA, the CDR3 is TGCAGTGCTCTGACCGATTATGGCTACACCTTC. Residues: CSALTDYGYTF.

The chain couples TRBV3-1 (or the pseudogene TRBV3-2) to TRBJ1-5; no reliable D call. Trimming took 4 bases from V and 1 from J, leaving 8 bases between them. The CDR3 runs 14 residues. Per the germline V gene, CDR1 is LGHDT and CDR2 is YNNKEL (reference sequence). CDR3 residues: CASSPRRSNQPQHF. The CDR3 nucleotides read TGTGCCAGCAGCCCCCGGAGGAGCAATCAGCCCCAGCATTTT.

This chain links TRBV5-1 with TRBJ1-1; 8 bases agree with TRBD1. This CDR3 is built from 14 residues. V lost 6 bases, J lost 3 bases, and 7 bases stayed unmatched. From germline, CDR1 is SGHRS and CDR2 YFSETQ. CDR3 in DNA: TGCGCCAGCATGATGGACAGGGCTGACACTGAAGCTTTCTTT. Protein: CASMMDRADTEAFF.

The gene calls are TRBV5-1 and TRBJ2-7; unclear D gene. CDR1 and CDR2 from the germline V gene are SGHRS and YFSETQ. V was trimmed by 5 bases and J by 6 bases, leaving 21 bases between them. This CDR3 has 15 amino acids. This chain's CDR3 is CASRTMTGDISEQYF. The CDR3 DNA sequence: TGCGCCAGCAGAACCATGACGGGCGATATTAGCGAGCAGTACTTC.

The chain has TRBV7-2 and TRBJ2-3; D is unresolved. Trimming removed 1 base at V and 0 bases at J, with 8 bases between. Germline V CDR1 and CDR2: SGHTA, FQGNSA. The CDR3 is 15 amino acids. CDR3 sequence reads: CASSLGQISTDTQYF. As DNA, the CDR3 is TGTGCCAGCAGCTTAGGCCAGATTAGCACAGATACGCAGTATTTT. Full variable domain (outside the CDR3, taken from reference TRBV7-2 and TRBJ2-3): GAGVSQSPSNKVTEKGKDVELRCDPISGHTALYWYRQSLGQGLEFLIYFQGNSAPDKSGLPSDRFSAERTGGSVSTLTIQRTQQEDSAVYLCASSLGQISTDTQYFGPGTRLTVL.

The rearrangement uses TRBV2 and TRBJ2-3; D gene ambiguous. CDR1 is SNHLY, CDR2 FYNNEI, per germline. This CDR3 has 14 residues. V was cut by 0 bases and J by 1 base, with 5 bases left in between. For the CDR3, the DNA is TGTGCCAGCAGTGAAGCTCCGGGCACAGATACGCAGTATTTT. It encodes CASSEAPGTDTQYF.